The 10 T cell receptor beta chains listed next were all sequenced from one sample in a study of T cell responses to AZD1222 COVID-19 vaccine. The table came from immunoSEQ multiplex PCR; TCRdb's copy has only in-frame clones and leaves some out. The sample carries about 120,000 clones, more than 75% recorded once. This specimen consisted of peripheral blood, obtained on day 0 of AZD1222 vaccination. The receptors stem from an adult in good health.

The chain has TRBV28 and TRBJ1-3, with D tentatively TRBD1 (6 bases). V gave up 5 bases and J gave up 2 bases, with 7 bases separating them. The CDR3 extends over 13 amino acids. CDR1 and CDR2 (germline): MDHEN, SYDVKM. CDR3 sequence reads: CASSTGTGNTIYF. For the CDR3, the DNA is TGTGCCAGCAGTACAGGGACTGGAAACACCATATATTTT.

In nucleotides, the CDR3 is TGTGCCAGCAGTGATATAGCGGGGGCAGAGACCCAGTACTTC. Translated, it gives CASSDIAGAETQYF. The chain employs TRBV2 and TRBJ2-5, with 9 bases aligning to TRBD2. Germline V gives CDR1 SNHLY, CDR2 FYNNEI. This CDR3 contains 14 residues. V lost 3 bases, J lost 4 bases, and 3 bases stayed unmatched.

The V and J genes are TRBV24-1 and TRBJ2-2; TRBD2 is a possible D gene (5 bases). Germline CDR1 KGHDR, CDR2 SFDVKD. Trimming pared 4 bases from V and 5 bases from J, leaving 22 bases between. The CDR3 is made up of 18 amino acids. The CDR3 DNA sequence: TGTGCCACCAGTGACCGTCCTAGCCCTGAATCGGTAACCGGGGAGCTGTTTTTT. This encodes CATSDRPSPESVTGELFF.

The chain uses TRBV27 and TRBJ2-5; D is perhaps TRBD1 (5 bases). Germline lookup yields CDR1 MNHEY and CDR2 SMNVEV (reference sequence). With 6 bases removed from V and 2 bases from J, the gap between germline ends came to 7 bases. The CDR3 has 12 amino acids. The DNA of the CDR3 is TGTGCCAGCAGGGACATTCAAGAGACCCAGTACTTC. It yields the protein CASRDIQETQYF.

The genes are TRBV28 and TRBJ2-7; D gene uncertain. CDR1 and CDR2 from the germline V gene are MDHEN and SYDVKM. The CDR3 consists of 12 residues. V lost 3 bases and J lost 3, with 6 bases in between. The CDR3 nucleotides are TGTGCCAGCAGTTTGGCGTACTACGAGCAGTACTTC. Amino acid sequence: CASSLAYYEQYF.

The gene calls are TRBV2 and TRBJ2-5; D is ambiguous. The V end lost 4 bases, the J end lost 5 bases, and 5 bases lay between the germline ends. This CDR3 spans 11 amino acids. Germline V lookup: CDR1 SNHLY, CDR2 FYNNEI. The CDR3: CASSGLETQYF. The CDR3 region has the DNA TGTGCCAGCAGTGGATTGGAGACCCAGTACTTC.

The chain combines TRBV7-8 with TRBJ1-1, with D perhaps TRBD1 (5 bases). Per germline, CDR1 SGHVS and CDR2 FQNEAQ. This CDR3 comprises 15 residues. Trimming took off 4 bases at V and 8 bases at J, with 20 bases between the two ends. CDR3 region: CASSYEPVGTEEAFF. In DNA, the CDR3 is TGTGCCAGCAGCTATGAACCAGTTGGGACCGAAGAAGCTTTCTTT.

In nucleotides, the CDR3 is TGTGCCACCGAGGGATATGGCTGGGAGCTGTTTTTT. This translates into CATEGYGWELFF. The V gene is TRBV12-3 or TRBV12-4, the J gene TRBJ2-2; D might be TRBD2 (5 bases). The CDR3 covers 12 residues. The germline V and J ends were trimmed by 10 bases and 9 bases, with 15 bases remaining between them.

The chain has TRBV7-9 and TRBJ1-5; 7 bases match TRBD1. V gave up 5 bases and J gave up 6 bases; unmatched junction bases: 10. Per the germline V gene, CDR1 is SEHNR and CDR2 is FQNEAQ (reference sequence). CDR3 length: 15 residues. For the CDR3, the DNA is TGTGCCAGCAGCCTGGGGAGGGGGCCAAGTCAGCCCCAGCATTTT. It encodes CASSLGRGPSQPQHF.

About this clone: A junction boundary mismatches the germline segment, possibly from a read error. Other DNA sequences from this sample encode an identical CDR3 as well. The chain joins TRBV10-3 to TRBJ1-3; 9 positions match TRBD1. The CDR3 extends over 16 amino acids. Germline CDR1 is ENHRY and CDR2 is SYGVKD. Here the CDR3 reads CAIRGDRAVDGNTIYF. The CDR3 region has the DNA TGTGCTATCAGGGGGGACAGGGCGGTTGATGGAAACACCATATATTTT.